Below, one T cell receptor (beta chain) is given with its context. Its specificity is not known. This record comes from a study of CD8 T cells in ankylosing spondylitis. Whole-study findings and limits: A TCR beta motif of under 10 highly homologous variants appeared characteristic of ankylosing spondylitis blood.

Quantitative 5'-RACE with molecular barcodes produced the TCR beta libraries. TCRdb used MiXCR to reprocess the 5' RACE reads, holding one entry per CDR3 protein. In the table there are roughly 440,000 distinct CDR3 sequences, about 15% of which are singletons. The CDR3 runs to 14 residues. The V end was cut by 4 bases, the J end by 0 bases, with 12 bases between. The germline V gene has CDR1 GTSNPN and CDR2 SVGIG (reference sequence). The chain links TRBV30 to TRBJ1-1; D unresolved. The origin of this receptor is a male donor with ankylosing spondylitis. Specimen: blood, either unsorted or a sorted T cell fraction (not recorded which). CDR3 protein: CAWTRRGMNTEAFF. The CDR3 DNA reads as TGTGCCTGGACTCGCCGGGGTATGAACACTGAAGCTTTCTTT. Full variable domain (outside the CDR3, taken from reference TRBV30 and TRBJ1-1): SQTIHQWPATLVQPVGSPLSLECTVEGTSNPNLYWYRQAAGRGLQLLFYSVGIGQISSEVPQNLSASRPQDRQFILSSKKLLLSDSGFYLCAWTRRGMNTEAFFGQGTRLTVV.